This is a list of T cell receptor beta chains from one sample in a study of T-cell reconstitution after alpha-beta-depleted transplantation in children. MiXCR, run by TCRdb on the PCR reads, gives a single entry per CDR3 protein. The data hold a few hundred thousand distinct CDR3 sequences, with around 13% observed a single time. Here the sequenced sample was PBMCs, mostly from graft donor cells, taken 360 days after TCRalphabeta/CD19-depleted stem cell transplant. Receptor source: a male patient between 10 and 17 years old who had a stem cell transplant for acute myeloid leukemia, so the T cells may come from the graft donor. Both conserved end residues are part of each CDR3. D genes are given only for firm matches. For some rows the clone size is stated as once, few or many, or as a class when expanded; others skip it.

TRBJ2-1	TRBV18	15	NA	TRBD2	CASSPGLAGGPEQFF	TGTGCCAGCTCACCGGGACTAGCGGGAGGGCCTGAGCAGTTCTTC
TRBJ1-2	TRBV19	15	NA	NA	CASTDPSAGRYGYTF	TGTGCCAGTACCGATCCCTCAGCGGGCCGCTATGGCTACACCTTC
TRBJ1-6	TRBV28	16	NA	NA	CASSLNGGSYNSPLHF	TGTGCCAGCAGTTTAAATGGGGGGTCCTATAATTCACCCCTCCACTTT
TRBJ1-1	TRBV10-3	17	many	NA	CAISESNVGRHVSEAFF	TGTGCCATCAGTGAGTCGAACGTGGGGCGTCATGTATCTGAAGCTTTCTTT
TRBJ2-7	TRBV12-3/TRBV12-4	11	NA	NA	CASRTGPEQYF	TGTGCCAGCAGAACAGGGCCCGAGCAGTACTTC
TRBJ2-7	TRBV2	12	NA	NA	CASRVGSPGWYF	TGTGCCAGCAGGGTAGGGTCCCCCGGGTGGTACTTC
TRBJ2-7	TRBV11-2	14	NA	NA	CASSLGVGTYEQYF	TGTGCCAGCAGCCTCGGGGTAGGGACCTACGAGCAGTACTTC
TRBJ2-7	TRBV5-8	13	NA	TRBD2	CASRLWGGYEQYF	TGTGCCAGCAGATTGTGGGGGGGCTACGAGCAGTACTTC
TRBJ2-7	TRBV6-2/TRBV6-3	16	few	TRBD1	CASSLLDRAPSYEQYF	TGTGCCAGCAGTCTATTAGACAGGGCACCCTCCTACGAGCAGTACTTC
TRBJ2-1	TRBV9	13	few	NA	CASSVSPRAEQFF	TGTGCCAGCAGCGTATCCCCCCGGGCCGAGCAGTTCTTC
TRBJ2-7	TRBV25-1	16	few	NA	CASSEFGQMGSYEQYF	TGTGCCAGCAGTGAATTCGGACAAATGGGCTCCTACGAGCAGTACTTC
TRBJ2-1	TRBV18	16	NA	NA	CASTPRGLTLGNEQFF	TGTGCCAGCACCCCCCGTGGACTTACCCTGGGCAATGAGCAGTTCTTC
TRBJ2-3	TRBV6-1	13	few	NA	CASSRDNTDTQYF	TGTGCCAGCAGCCGGGACAATACAGATACGCAGTATTTT
TRBJ2-7	TRBV20-1	14	NA	TRBD2	CSATTSGEPYEQYF	TGCAGTGCCACCACTAGCGGGGAACCCTACGAGCAGTACTTC
TRBJ2-7	TRBV27	14	few	NA	CAIPRQRGGYEQYF	TGTGCCATCCCCCGTCAGCGAGGGGGATACGAGCAGTACTTC
TRBJ1-5	TRBV9	12	NA	TRBD1	CASGTVGQPQHF	TGTGCCAGCGGGACAGTAGGTCAGCCCCAGCATTTT
TRBJ2-5	TRBV7-2	14	many	NA	CASSSASLQETQYF	TGTGCCAGCAGCTCTGCTAGCCTCCAAGAGACCCAGTACTTC
TRBJ2-3	TRBV15	14	many	NA	CAPVREMGADTQYF	TGTGCCCCCGTAAGGGAGATGGGCGCAGATACGCAGTATTTT
TRBJ2-5	TRBV10-3	14	NA	NA	CAISEAGQTETQYF	TGTGCCATCAGTGAAGCGGGACAGACTGAGACCCAGTACTTC
TRBJ2-1	TRBV2	17	few	TRBD2	CASSDRSLAGVSGEQFF	TGTGCCAGCAGTGACCGGAGCCTAGCGGGAGTAAGTGGTGAGCAGTTCTTC
TRBJ2-1	TRBV28	19	NA	TRBD1	CASTGRKRDRVALNNEQFF	TGTGCCAGCACGGGGAGGAAGAGGGACAGGGTCGCTTTGAACAATGAGCAGTTCTTC
TRBJ2-7	TRBV10-3	13	few	TRBD1	CAIRPGQGYEQYF	TGTGCCATCAGACCGGGACAGGGTTACGAGCAGTACTTC
TRBJ2-3	TRBV29-1	12	NA	NA	CSPGPGIDTQYF	TGCAGCCCGGGGCCGGGAATCGATACGCAGTATTTT
TRBJ2-1	TRBV5-5	18	few	TRBD2	CASSPSWGPGLVYNEQFF	TGTGCCAGCAGCCCGTCTTGGGGCCCGGGACTAGTCTACAATGAGCAGTTCTTC
TRBJ1-4	TRBV12-3/TRBV12-4	14	NA	TRBD1	CASTSGTGNEKLFF	TGTGCCAGCACGTCCGGGACAGGGAATGAAAAACTGTTTTTT
TRBJ2-1	TRBV7-6	18	few	TRBD2	CASSSSGLAGGSYNEQFF	TGTGCCAGCAGCTCGAGCGGACTAGCGGGAGGATCCTACAATGAGCAGTTCTTC
TRBJ2-1	TRBV5-1	16	NA	TRBD1	CASSLGLGQNYNEQFF	TGCGCCAGCAGCTTGGGCCTGGGACAGAACTACAATGAGCAGTTCTTC
TRBJ2-7	TRBV28	15	many	TRBD1	CASSLIGTGHYEQYF	TGTGCCAGCAGTTTAATCGGGACAGGGCACTACGAGCAGTACTTC